This TCR beta chain originates from a study of long-term antiretroviral therapy in people with HIV. Running of the v3.0 immunoSEQ assay took place at survey level. The table came from immunoSEQ multiplex PCR; TCRdb's copy has only in-frame clones and leaves some out. The repertoire includes about 22,000 clones, 70% to 90% of them detected once, and under 4.5% sits in the top ten. The source was unsorted PBMCs, collected around 4 years after starting antiretroviral therapy. The TCR originated in a man younger than 35 with HIV.

For the CDR3, the DNA is TGTGCCAGCAGCGTAGGGGGACTAGCGGGGGGAACCTACAATGAGCAGTTCTTC. Its translation is CASSVGGLAGGTYNEQFF. This chain joins TRBV9 and TRBJ2-1; the match to TRBD2 covers 15 bases. Germline V gives CDR1 SGDLS, CDR2 YYNGEE. V shed 0 bases and J 2 bases; nucleotides not matched to a gene: 3. The CDR3 length is 18 residues.